These 6 T cell receptor beta chains originate from one sample sequenced in a study of shared clonotypes between healthy human individuals. The assay was immunoSEQ multiplex PCR, and TCRdb's table has in-frame clones only and misses some. The sample contains about 640,000 clones, around 72% of which appear only once. The sequencing sample was made of memory CD4+ T cells sorted from blood. Subset in this sample: CD45RA-negative fraction. The receptor set was obtained from a woman in her 30s in good health.

The rearrangement uses TRBV18 and TRBJ2-7, with 9 bases identical to TRBD2. The CDR3 length is 15 residues. V lost 4 bases to trimming and J lost 4 bases; unmatched junction nucleotides: 8. In germline, CDR1 is KGHSH, CDR2 LQKENI. CDR3 loop: CASSLSGRTPYEQYF. The CDR3 nucleotides read TGTGCCAGCTCACTAAGCGGGAGGACTCCTTACGAGCAGTACTTC. Full variable domain (rest looked up from reference TRBV18 and TRBJ2-7): NAGVMQNPRHLVRRRGQEARLRCSPMKGHSHVYWYRQLPEEGLKFMVYLQKENIIDESGMPKERFSAEFPKEGPSILRIQQVVRGDSAAYFCASSLSGRTPYEQYFGPGTRLTVT.

Only a few counts were recorded for this clone. At the DNA level, this CDR3 is encoded by other sequences in the same sample as well. This chain uses TRBV28 with TRBJ2-3; TRBD2 aligns across 10 bases. CDR3 size: 14 residues. V was pared by 6 bases and J by 2 bases, with 2 bases of the junction left unmatched. CDR1 is MDHEN and CDR2 is SYDVKM in the germline V gene. The CDR3 DNA follows: TGTGCCAGCAGACTAGCGGGGATCACAGATACGCAGTATTTT. Its translation: CASRLAGITDTQYF.

The genes are TRBV25-1 and TRBJ2-2; D not resolved. The CDR3 has 12 residues. Per germline, CDR1 MGHDK and CDR2 SYGVNS. V lost 2 bases, J lost 8 bases, and 6 bases lay in between. The CDR3 nucleotides are TGTGCCAGCAGTGAACCCCTGGGGGAGCTGTTTTTT. Translation gives CASSEPLGELFF. The variable domain in full, completed from reference TRBV25-1 and TRBJ2-2, reads EADIYQTPRYLVIGTGKKITLECSQTMGHDKMYWYQQDPGMELHLIHYSYGVNSTEKGDLSSESTVSRIRTEHFPLTLESARPSHTSQYLCASSEPLGELFFGEGSRLTVL.

CDR3 coding DNA: TGTGCCAGCAGTTTAGTCCAGCCGCCGTACACCGGGGAGCTGTTTTTT. It is translated as CASSLVQPPYTGELFF. The chain recombines TRBV28 with TRBJ2-2; the D is unclear. The CDR3 covers 16 residues. CDR1 is MDHEN, CDR2 SYDVKM, per germline. V was shortened by 2 bases and J by 3 bases, with 13 bases between the two germline ends.

The chain uses TRBV25-1 and TRBJ2-3; perhaps TRBD2 as D (7 bases). Germline-derived CDR1 and CDR2 are MGHDK and SYGVNS. The CDR3 extends over 14 amino acids. Between the trimmed V and J ends, which lost 4 bases and 3 bases, there was a span of 11 bases. CDR3 region: CASSGGGGTDTQYF. The CDR3 DNA reads TGTGCCAGCAGTGGAGGGGGGGGTACAGATACGCAGTATTTT.

The J gene is TRBJ1-5, the V gene TRBV2; D perhaps matches TRBD1 (6 bases). V was cut by 11 bases and J by 1 base, with 9 bases left in between. Germline V lookup: CDR1 SNHLY, CDR2 FYNNEI. This CDR3 is built from 12 residues. The CDR3 DNA sequence: TGTGCCGGAGGGGGAAGCAATCAGCCCCAGCATTTT. Translation: CAGGGSNQPQHF.